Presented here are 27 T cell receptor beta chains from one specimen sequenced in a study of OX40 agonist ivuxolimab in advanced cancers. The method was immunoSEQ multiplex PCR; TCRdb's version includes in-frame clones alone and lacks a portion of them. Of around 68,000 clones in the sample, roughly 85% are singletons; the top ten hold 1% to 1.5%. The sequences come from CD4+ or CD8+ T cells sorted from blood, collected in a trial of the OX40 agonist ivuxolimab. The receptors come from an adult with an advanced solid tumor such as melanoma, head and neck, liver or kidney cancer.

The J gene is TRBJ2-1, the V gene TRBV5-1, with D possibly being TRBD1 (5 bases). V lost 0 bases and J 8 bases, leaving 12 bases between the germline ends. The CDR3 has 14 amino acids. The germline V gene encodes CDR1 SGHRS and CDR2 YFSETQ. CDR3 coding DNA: TGCGCCAGCAGCTTGGACAGGAATACCGATGAGCAGTTCTTC. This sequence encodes CASSLDRNTDEQFF.

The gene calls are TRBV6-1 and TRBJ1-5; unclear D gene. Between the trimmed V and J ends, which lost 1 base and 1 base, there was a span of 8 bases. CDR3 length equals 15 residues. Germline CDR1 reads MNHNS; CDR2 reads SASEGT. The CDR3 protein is CASSEGWGSNQPQHF. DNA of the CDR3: TGTGCCAGCAGTGAAGGATGGGGAAGCAATCAGCCCCAGCATTTT.

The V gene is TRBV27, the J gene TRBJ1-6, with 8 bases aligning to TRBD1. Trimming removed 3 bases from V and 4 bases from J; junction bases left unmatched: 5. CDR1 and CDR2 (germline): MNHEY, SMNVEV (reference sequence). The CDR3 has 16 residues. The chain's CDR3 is CASSFRTGLYNSPLHF. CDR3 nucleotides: TGTGCCAGCAGTTTCAGGACAGGGCTTTATAATTCACCCCTCCACTTT.

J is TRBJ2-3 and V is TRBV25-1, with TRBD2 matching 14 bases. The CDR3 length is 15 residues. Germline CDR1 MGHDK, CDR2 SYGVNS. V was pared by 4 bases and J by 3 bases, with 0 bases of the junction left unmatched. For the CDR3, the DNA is TGTGCCAGCAGTGGGACTAGCGGGAGGACAGATACGCAGTATTTT. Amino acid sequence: CASSGTSGRTDTQYF. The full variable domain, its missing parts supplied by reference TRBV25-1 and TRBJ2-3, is EADIYQTPRYLVIGTGKKITLECSQTMGHDKMYWYQQDPGMELHLIHYSYGVNSTEKGDLSSESTVSRIRTEHFPLTLESARPSHTSQYLCASSGTSGRTDTQYFGPGTRLTVL.

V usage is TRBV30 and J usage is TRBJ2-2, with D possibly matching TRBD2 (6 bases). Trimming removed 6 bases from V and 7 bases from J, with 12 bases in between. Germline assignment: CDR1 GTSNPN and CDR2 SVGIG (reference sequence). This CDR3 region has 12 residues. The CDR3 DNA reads TGTGCCTGTAGCCCGGGACTCGGGGAGCTGTTTTTT. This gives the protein CACSPGLGELFF.

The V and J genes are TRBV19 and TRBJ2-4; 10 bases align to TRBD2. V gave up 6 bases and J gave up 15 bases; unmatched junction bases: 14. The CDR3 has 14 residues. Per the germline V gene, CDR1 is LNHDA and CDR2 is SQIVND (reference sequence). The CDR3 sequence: CASSQGLADLDRYF. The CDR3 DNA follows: TGTGCCAGTAGCCAAGGACTAGCGGACCTTGACCGGTACTTC. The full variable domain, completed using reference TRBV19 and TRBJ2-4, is DGGITQSPKYLFRKEGQNVTLSCEQNLNHDAMYWYRQDPGQGLRLIYYSQIVNDFQKGDIAEGYSVSREKKESFPLTVTSAQKNPTAFYLCASSQGLADLDRYFGAGTRLSVL.

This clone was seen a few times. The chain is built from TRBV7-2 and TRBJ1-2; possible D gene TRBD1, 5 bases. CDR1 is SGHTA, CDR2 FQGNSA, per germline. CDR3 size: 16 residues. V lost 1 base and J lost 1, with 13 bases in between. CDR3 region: CASSLVSTQVNYGYTF. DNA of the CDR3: TGTGCCAGCAGCTTAGTTAGTACACAGGTTAACTATGGCTACACCTTC.

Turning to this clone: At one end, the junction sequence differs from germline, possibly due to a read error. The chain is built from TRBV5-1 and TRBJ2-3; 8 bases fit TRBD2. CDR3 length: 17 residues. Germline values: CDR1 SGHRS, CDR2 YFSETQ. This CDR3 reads CASSRATSSGSIDTQYF. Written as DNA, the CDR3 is TGCGCCAGCAGCCGAGCTACATCCAGCGGGAGCATAGATACGCAGTATTTT.

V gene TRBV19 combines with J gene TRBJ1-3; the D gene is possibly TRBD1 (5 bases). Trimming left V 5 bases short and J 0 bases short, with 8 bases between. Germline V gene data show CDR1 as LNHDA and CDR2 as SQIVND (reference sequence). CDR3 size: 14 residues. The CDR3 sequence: CASSPQGSGNTIYF. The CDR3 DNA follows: TGTGCCAGTAGTCCCCAGGGCTCTGGAAACACCATATATTTT.

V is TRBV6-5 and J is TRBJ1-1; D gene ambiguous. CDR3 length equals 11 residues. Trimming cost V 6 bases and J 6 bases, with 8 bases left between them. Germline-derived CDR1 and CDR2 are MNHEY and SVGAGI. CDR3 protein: CASRTGAEAFF. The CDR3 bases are TGTGCCAGCAGGACGGGCGCTGAAGCTTTCTTT.

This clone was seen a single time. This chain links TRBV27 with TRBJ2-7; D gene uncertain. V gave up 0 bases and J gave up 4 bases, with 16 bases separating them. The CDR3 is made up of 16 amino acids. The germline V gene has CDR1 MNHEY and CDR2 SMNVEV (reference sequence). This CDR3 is CASSLSPRNPGYEQYF. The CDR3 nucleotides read TGTGCCAGCAGTTTATCCCCCCGGAACCCAGGTTACGAGCAGTACTTC.

DNA for the CDR3: TGTGCCAGCAGTGAACTCCCGGGAGGGGGTTACAATGAGCAGTTCTTC. It translates to CASSELPGGGYNEQFF. The V call is TRBV2, the J call TRBJ2-1, with 8 bases identical to TRBD2. The CDR3 is 16 residues long. Germline CDR1 reads SNHLY; CDR2 reads FYNNEI. The V and J ends lost 2 bases and 4 bases, in that order; junction bases with no gene match: 7.

CDR3 in amino acids: CASSGQGYDYGYTF. CDR3 sequence (DNA): TGTGCCTCCTCGGGACAGGGTTATGACTATGGCTACACCTTC. J is TRBJ1-2 and V is TRBV30; 9 bases line up with TRBD1. Germline V gene lookup returns CDR1 GTSNPN and CDR2 SVGIG (reference sequence). Germline trimming cut 7 bases from V and 3 bases from J; bases unmatched to any gene: 9. There are 14 residues in the CDR3.

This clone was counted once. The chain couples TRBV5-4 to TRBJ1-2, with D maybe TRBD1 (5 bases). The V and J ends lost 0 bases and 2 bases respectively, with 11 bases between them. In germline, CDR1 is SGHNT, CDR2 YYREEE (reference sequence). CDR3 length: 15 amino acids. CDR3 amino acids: CASSLAIGGNYGYTF. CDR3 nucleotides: TGTGCCAGCAGCTTGGCCATCGGGGGGAACTATGGCTACACCTTC.

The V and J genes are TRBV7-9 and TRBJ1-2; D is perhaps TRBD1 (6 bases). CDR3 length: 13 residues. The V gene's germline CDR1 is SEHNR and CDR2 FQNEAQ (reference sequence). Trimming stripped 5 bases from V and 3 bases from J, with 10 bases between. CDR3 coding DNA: TGTGCCAGCAGCCAAACAGGGTACTATGGCTACACCTTC. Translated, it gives CASSQTGYYGYTF.

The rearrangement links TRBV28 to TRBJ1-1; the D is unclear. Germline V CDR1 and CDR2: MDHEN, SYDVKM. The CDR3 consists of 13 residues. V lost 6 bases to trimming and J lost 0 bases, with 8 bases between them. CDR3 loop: CASSRGVNTEAFF. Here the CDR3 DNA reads TGTGCCAGCAGCAGAGGAGTGAACACTGAAGCTTTCTTT.

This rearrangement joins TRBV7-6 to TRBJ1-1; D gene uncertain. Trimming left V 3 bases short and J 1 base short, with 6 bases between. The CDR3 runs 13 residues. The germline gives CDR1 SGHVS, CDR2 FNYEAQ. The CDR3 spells CASSLGENTEAFF. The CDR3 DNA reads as TGTGCCAGCAGCTTGGGAGAGAACACTGAAGCTTTCTTT.

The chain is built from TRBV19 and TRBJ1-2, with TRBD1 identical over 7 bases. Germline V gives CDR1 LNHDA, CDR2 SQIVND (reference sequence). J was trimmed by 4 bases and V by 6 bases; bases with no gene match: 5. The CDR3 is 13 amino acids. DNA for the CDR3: TGTGCCAGTAGGCCCGGACAGGCCTATGGCTACACCTTC. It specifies CASRPGQAYGYTF.

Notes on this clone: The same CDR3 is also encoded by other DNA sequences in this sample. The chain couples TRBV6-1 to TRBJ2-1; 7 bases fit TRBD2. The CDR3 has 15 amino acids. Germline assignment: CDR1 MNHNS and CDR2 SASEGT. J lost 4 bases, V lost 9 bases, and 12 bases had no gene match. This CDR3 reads CASRALAANYNEQFF. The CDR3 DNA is TGTGCCAGTAGGGCCCTAGCGGCCAATTACAATGAGCAGTTCTTC.

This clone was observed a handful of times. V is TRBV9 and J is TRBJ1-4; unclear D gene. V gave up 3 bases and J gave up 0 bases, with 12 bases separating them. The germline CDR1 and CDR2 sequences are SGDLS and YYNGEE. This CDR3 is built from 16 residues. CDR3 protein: CASSAAAGATNEKLFF. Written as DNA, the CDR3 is TGTGCCAGCAGCGCAGCCGCGGGAGCAACTAATGAAAAACTGTTTTTT.

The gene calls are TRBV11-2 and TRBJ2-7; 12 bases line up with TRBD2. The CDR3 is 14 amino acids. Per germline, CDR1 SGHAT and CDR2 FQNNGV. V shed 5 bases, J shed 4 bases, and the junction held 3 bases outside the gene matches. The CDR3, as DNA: TGTGCCAGCAGCCTGACTAGCGGGAGTTACGAGCAGTACTTC. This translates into CASSLTSGSYEQYF.

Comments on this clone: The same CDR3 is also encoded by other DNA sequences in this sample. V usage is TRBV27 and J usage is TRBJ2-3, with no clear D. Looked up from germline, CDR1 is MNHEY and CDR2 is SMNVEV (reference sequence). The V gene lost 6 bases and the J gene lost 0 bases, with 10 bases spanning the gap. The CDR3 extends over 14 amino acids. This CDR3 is CASSLDRSTDTQYF. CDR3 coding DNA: TGTGCCAGCAGCCTGGACCGTAGCACAGATACGCAGTATTTT.

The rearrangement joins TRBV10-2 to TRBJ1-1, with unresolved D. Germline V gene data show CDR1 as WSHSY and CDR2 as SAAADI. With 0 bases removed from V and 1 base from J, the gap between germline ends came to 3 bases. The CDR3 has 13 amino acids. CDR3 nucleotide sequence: TGCGCCAGCAGTGAGTCGACGAACACTGAAGCTTTCTTT. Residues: CASSESTNTEAFF.

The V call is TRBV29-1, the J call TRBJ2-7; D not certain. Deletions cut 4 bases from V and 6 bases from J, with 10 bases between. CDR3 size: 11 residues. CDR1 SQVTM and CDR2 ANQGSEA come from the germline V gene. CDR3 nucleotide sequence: TGCAGCGTTGCTTCGAGCGTCGAGCAGTACTTC. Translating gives CSVASSVEQYF.

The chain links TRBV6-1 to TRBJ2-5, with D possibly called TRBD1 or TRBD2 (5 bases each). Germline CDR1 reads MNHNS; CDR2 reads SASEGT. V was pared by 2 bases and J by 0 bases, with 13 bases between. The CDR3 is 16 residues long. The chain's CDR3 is CASSENLGTNQETQYF. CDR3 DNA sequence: TGTGCCAGCAGTGAAAATCTCGGGACCAACCAAGAGACCCAGTACTTC.

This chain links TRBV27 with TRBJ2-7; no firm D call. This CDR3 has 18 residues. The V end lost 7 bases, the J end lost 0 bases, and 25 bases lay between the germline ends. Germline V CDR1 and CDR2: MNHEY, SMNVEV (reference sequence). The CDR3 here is CASKEFAGSPFGSYEQYF. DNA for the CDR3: TGTGCCAGCAAGGAGTTCGCAGGATCTCCGTTCGGCTCCTACGAGCAGTACTTC.

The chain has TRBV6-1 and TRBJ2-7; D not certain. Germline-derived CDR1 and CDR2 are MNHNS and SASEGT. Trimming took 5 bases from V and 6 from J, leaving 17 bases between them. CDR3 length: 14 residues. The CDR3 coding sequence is TGTGCCAGCAGTCCCCGGTTTTCGCTCGCCGAGCAGTACTTC. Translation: CASSPRFSLAEQYF.